This T cell receptor beta chain was captured by sequencing in a study of T cell changes during pregnancy in multiple sclerosis. Data came from immunoSEQ multiplex PCR; TCRdb stores just in-frame clones and leaves some out. Here the sample spans 90,000 or so clones, about 90% being singletons. Source: PBMCs, taken in the first trimester of pregnancy. This TCR was sampled from a female donor in good health, serving as a control in a pregnancy study. Some clones in this sample may be carry-over from other donors' samples.

The CDR3 sequence: CSVNTGPYEQYF. In nucleotides, the CDR3 is TGCAGCGTTAACACAGGCCCCTACGAGCAGTACTTC. This chain uses TRBV29-1 with TRBJ2-7; D is perhaps TRBD1 (5 bases). Germline values: CDR1 SQVTM, CDR2 ANQGSEA. The CDR3 sequence is 12 residues long. Trimming took 5 bases from V and 2 from J, leaving 10 bases between them.